These 25 T cell receptor beta chains were sequenced from one sample in a study of CD8+ T cells in alopecia areata. Sequencing templates came from extracted RNA that was reverse transcribed into cDNA. Here immunoSEQ multiplex PCR was the method, and the copy in TCRdb shows in-frame clones only, minus some. The data show 140,000 or so clones, roughly 58% seen once. Sequencing was carried out using CD8+ T cells sorted from blood. The origin of the receptors is a human donor in good health.

The chain carries TRBV29-1 and TRBJ1-1, with TRBD1 as a possible D gene (5 bases). This CDR3 contains 13 residues. V lost 7 bases and J 0 bases, leaving 12 bases between the germline ends. Germline V lookup: CDR1 SQVTM, CDR2 ANQGSEA. DNA of the CDR3: TGCAGCGGGACCCCGGGGGTGAACACTGAAGCTTTCTTT. Translating gives CSGTPGVNTEAFF.

In regard to this clone: The same CDR3 arises from other DNA sequences in this sample as well. V and J are TRBV29-1 and TRBJ1-2; a possible D gene is TRBD1 (5 bases). In germline, CDR1 is SQVTM, CDR2 ANQGSEA. V was clipped by 6 bases and J by 7 bases, with 12 bases between them. There are 11 residues in the CDR3. CDR3 bases: TGCAGCGTGCCGACAGTTGGTGGCTACACCTTC. It specifies CSVPTVGGYTF.

This clone was found once. The chain combines TRBV7-8 with TRBJ2-5; D remains unclear. The length of the CDR3 is 16 residues. Germline V gives CDR1 SGHVS, CDR2 FQNEAQ. Trimming shortened V by 4 bases and J by 2 bases, and 17 bases separated the two germline ends. CDR3 sequence reads: CASSWSRVSRQETQYF. In nucleotides, the CDR3 is TGTGCCAGCAGCTGGTCCCGAGTAAGCAGGCAAGAGACCCAGTACTTC.

The chain has TRBV10-3 and TRBJ2-5; possible D gene TRBD1, 5 bases. V lost 3 bases and J 5 bases, leaving 7 bases between the germline ends. The CDR3 spans 12 residues. The germline gives CDR1 ENHRY, CDR2 SYGVKD. The CDR3 spells CAISDAGETQYF. The CDR3 coding sequence is TGTGCCATCAGTGACGCAGGGGAGACCCAGTACTTC.

This clone came up once. This chain uses TRBV29-1 with TRBJ2-1; 11 bases are a match to TRBD2. The V segment lost 4 bases and the J segment 8 bases; nucleotides outside the gene matches: 16. There are 17 residues in the CDR3. In germline, CDR1 is SQVTM, CDR2 ANQGSEA. This CDR3 reads CSVGGRGLLAGVHEQFF. The DNA for the CDR3 is TGCAGCGTTGGTGGCAGGGGACTACTAGCGGGAGTCCATGAGCAGTTCTTC.

Turning to this clone: Different DNA sequences within this sample yield the same CDR3. The CDR3 DNA is TGTGCCAGCAGTTTAGCTTTGAACACTGAAGCTTTCTTT. This sequence encodes CASSLALNTEAFF. The chain links TRBV27 to TRBJ1-1, with no clear D. CDR1 and CDR2 from the germline V gene are MNHEY and SMNVEV (reference sequence). The CDR3 is 13 residues long. Trimming shortened V by 2 bases and J by 0 bases, and 4 bases separated the two germline ends.

This clone was counted a few times. The V and J genes are TRBV29-1 and TRBJ2-6; 9 bases fit TRBD1. V lost 5 bases and J lost 1; bases outside the gene matches: 6. The CDR3 spans 16 residues. Germline V CDR1 and CDR2: SQVTM, ANQGSEA. The CDR3 loop is CSVRTGDKSGANVLTF. CDR3 DNA: TGCAGCGTTCGGACAGGGGACAAATCTGGGGCCAACGTCCTGACTTTC.

The chain has TRBV15 and TRBJ1-1; D unresolved. In germline, CDR1 is LNHNV, CDR2 YYDKDF (reference sequence). The ends were cut back, 0 bases at V and 8 bases at J, with 10 bases in the middle. This CDR3 region has 13 residues. The CDR3 DNA sequence: TGTGCCACCAGCAGAGATCGCAGGAACGAAGCTTTCTTT. Protein: CATSRDRRNEAFF.

The chain has TRBV7-9 and TRBJ2-7; 8 nucleotides agree with TRBD2. The germline V gene has CDR1 SEHNR and CDR2 FQNEAQ (reference sequence). After removal of 4 bases from V and 2 bases from J, the junction contained 10 bases not matched to a gene. The CDR3 covers 16 residues. CDR3 in amino acids: CASSSTSGRHTYEQYF. The DNA of the CDR3 is TGTGCCAGCAGCTCCACTAGCGGCAGACACACCTACGAGCAGTACTTC.

V gene TRBV20-1 combines with J gene TRBJ2-1; D unresolved. The V end was cut by 3 bases, the J end by 9 bases, with 9 bases between. The CDR3 covers 11 residues. Germline V gene data show CDR1 as DFQATT and CDR2 as SNEGSKA (reference sequence). The CDR3 DNA sequence: TGCAGTGCTAGTTTAGTGGGTGAGCAGTTCTTC. Translation gives CSASLVGEQFF.

V gene TRBV10-2 combines with J gene TRBJ2-5; 10 nucleotides agree with TRBD1. J gave up 2 bases and V 3 bases, and 12 bases lay outside the gene matches. Germline V gives CDR1 WSHSY, CDR2 SAAADI. The CDR3 has 18 residues. CDR3 amino acids: CASSDPRGTGDPQETQYF. CDR3 nucleotide sequence: TGCGCCAGCAGTGATCCAAGGGGGACAGGGGACCCGCAAGAGACCCAGTACTTC.

J is TRBJ2-1 and V is TRBV27; 7 bases align to TRBD1. The CDR3 sequence is 14 residues long. Looked up from germline, CDR1 is MNHEY and CDR2 is SMNVEV (reference sequence). Trimming took 6 bases from V and 6 from J; bases not matched to a gene: 8. The chain's CDR3 is CASSLGGSFNEQFF. Written as DNA, the CDR3 is TGTGCCAGCAGCTTAGGGGGCAGCTTCAATGAGCAGTTCTTC.

The sample holds one count of this clone. The chain combines TRBV30 with TRBJ1-5; D is ambiguous. The V gene's germline CDR1 is GTSNPN and CDR2 SVGIG (reference sequence). This CDR3 comprises 14 residues. Trimming removed 4 bases at V and 0 bases at J, with 10 bases between. CDR3 coding DNA: TGTGCCTGGACTCGGGCGGATAGCAATCAGCCCCAGCATTTT. Its translation is CAWTRADSNQPQHF. The variable domain in full, completed from reference TRBV30 and TRBJ1-5, reads SQTIHQWPATLVQPVGSPLSLECTVEGTSNPNLYWYRQAAGRGLQLLFYSVGIGQISSEVPQNLSASRPQDRQFILSSKKLLLSDSGFYLCAWTRADSNQPQHFGDGTRLSIL.

J is TRBJ2-6 and V is TRBV6-1; D is unclear. CDR3 length: 17 residues. Germline loops: CDR1 MNHNS, CDR2 SASEGT. V was shortened by 4 bases and J by 0 bases, with 13 bases between the two germline ends. CDR3 DNA: TGTGCCAGCAGTGGACGGACGGCGAGCTCTGGGGCCAACGTCCTGACTTTC. Protein: CASSGRTASSGANVLTF.

The chain carries TRBV29-1 and TRBJ2-3; 9 positions agree with TRBD2. Germline lookup yields CDR1 SQVTM and CDR2 ANQGSEA. This CDR3 is 13 amino acids long. V lost 5 bases, J lost 4 bases, and 4 bases stayed unmatched. CDR3 sequence: CSVLAGAADTQYF. Here the CDR3 DNA reads TGCAGCGTTTTAGCGGGAGCCGCAGATACGCAGTATTTT.

The V and J genes are TRBV9 and TRBJ2-5; no reliable D call. The CDR3 length is 14 residues. Germline CDR1 is SGDLS and CDR2 is YYNGEE. Trimming left V 0 bases short and J 1 base short, with 7 bases between. CDR3 DNA sequence: TGTGCCAGCAGCGTAGAACAAGGCCAAGAGACCCAGTACTTC. Translation gives CASSVEQGQETQYF.

This chain links TRBV29-1 with TRBJ1-2, with D perhaps TRBD1 (6 bases). The germline V gene encodes CDR1 SQVTM and CDR2 ANQGSEA. The V end was cut by 1 base, the J end by 4 bases, with 10 bases between. This CDR3 contains 13 residues. The CDR3 DNA follows: TGCAGCGTTGAAGGTCAGGGGCCCTATGGCTACACCTTC. This gives the protein CSVEGQGPYGYTF.

The rearrangement uses TRBV1 and TRBJ2-7; the D call in the table, TRBD2, was not verified against the DNA. TRBV1 is marked as a pseudogene. The CDR3 covers 14 residues. CDR3: CTSSPKSPKSEQYF. DNA for the CDR3: TGCACCAGCAGCCCTAAGTCCCCCAAATCGGAGCAGTACTTC.

This chain uses TRBV20-1 with TRBJ2-1; D remains ambiguous. The V end was cut by 1 base, the J end by 12 bases, with 10 bases between. This CDR3 is 11 amino acids long. CDR1 DFQATT and CDR2 SNEGSKA come from the germline V gene (reference sequence). The CDR3 spells CSARVSSGQFF. The CDR3 DNA follows: TGCAGTGCTAGAGTGAGTTCTGGGCAGTTCTTC.

V gene TRBV6-1 combines with J gene TRBJ2-3, with a tentative D call TRBD2 (5 bases). Trimming shortened V by 1 base and J by 6 bases, and 11 bases separated the two germline ends. CDR3 length: 14 residues. CDR1 is MNHNS and CDR2 is SASEGT in the germline V gene. CDR3 residues: CASSEETGIDTQYF. CDR3 coding DNA: TGTGCCAGCAGTGAAGAAACGGGGATCGATACGCAGTATTTT.

V usage is TRBV29-1 and J usage is TRBJ2-7, with D perhaps TRBD1 (6 bases). The germline V and J ends were trimmed by 7 bases and 3 bases, with 10 bases remaining between them. This CDR3 comprises 11 residues. Germline V gives CDR1 SQVTM, CDR2 ANQGSEA. In DNA form, the CDR3 reads TGCAGCGCATCCAGGGGCTACGAGCAGTACTTC. The encoded protein is CSASRGYEQYF.

The rearrangement uses TRBV7-9 and TRBJ2-1; 10 positions agree with TRBD2. Germline V gives CDR1 SEHNR, CDR2 FQNEAQ (reference sequence). The CDR3 covers 15 residues. Trimming cost V 5 bases and J 7 bases; bases outside gene matches: 8. CDR3 in DNA: TGTGCCAGCAGCCACCTAGCGGGAGCTCGGAATGAGCAGTTCTTC. Translating gives CASSHLAGARNEQFF.

The chain joins TRBV6-5 to TRBJ2-5; a weak D match, TRBD1 (5 bases). This CDR3 is 14 amino acids long. The germline V and J ends were trimmed by 9 bases and 3 bases, with 17 bases remaining between them. The germline gives CDR1 MNHEY, CDR2 SVGAGI. CDR3: CASSFGQFEETQYF. The CDR3 DNA follows: TGTGCCAGTTCATTTGGACAATTTGAAGAGACCCAGTACTTC.

The chain is built from TRBV7-2 and TRBJ2-3; D is possibly TRBD2 (6 bases). The CDR3 has 15 residues. V was pared by 2 bases and J by 1 base, with 10 bases between. Germline loops: CDR1 SGHTA, CDR2 FQGNSA. CDR3: CASSLIAAGTDTQYF. CDR3 nucleotides: TGTGCCAGCAGCTTAATAGCGGCGGGCACAGATACGCAGTATTTT.

As to this clone: This specimen includes other DNA sequences encoding the same CDR3. Here the CDR3 DNA reads TGTGCCTGGTCCGCGGATTCTGGGGCCAACGTCCTGACTTTC. This sequence encodes CAWSADSGANVLTF. The chain is built from TRBV30 and TRBJ2-6; D remains ambiguous. The CDR3 has 14 amino acids. CDR1 is GTSNPN, CDR2 SVGIG, per germline (reference sequence). Between the trimmed V and J ends, which lost 5 bases and 1 base, there was a span of 9 bases.